This T cell receptor (beta chain) stems from a study of molecular identifiers for immune sequencing clone quantification. As for the study in general: In replicates, RNA from about 20,000 or 100,000 naive CD8 cells was split five ways, four sequenced.

Study-level findings and limits: Clones above 20 RNA copies contained over 97% of effector molecules but under 1% of naive ones.

MiXCR was run by TCRdb on the PCR reads, yielding one entry per CDR3 protein. Found here are around 470,000 distinct CDR3 sequences, 20% to 25% of them singletons; the top ten hold about 0.8%. Naive CD8 libraries used roughly 17,000 to 1,100,000 sorted cells and 10%, 30% or 50% RNA. Using a CD8+CD4-CCR7+CD45RA+ phenotype, naive CD8 T cells were sorted. V lost 5 bases and J lost 5, with 15 bases in between. The CDR3 has 14 amino acids. From germline, CDR1 is MNHEY and CDR2 SMNVEV (reference sequence). Concerning this clonotype: The antigen is unknown.

This TCR came from a human donor in good health. Some libraries in this study had Jurkat cell RNA spiked in. The sequenced sample consisted of naive CD8+ T cells from blood, with Jurkat cell RNA spiked in. Documented subset: FACS-sorted CD8+CD4-CCR7+CD45RA+ naive T cells. The chain is built from TRBV27 and TRBJ1-2; D gene unclear. CDR3: CASSPDDPRYGYTF. The CDR3 DNA reads as TGTGCCAGCAGTCCAGACGATCCGAGGTATGGCTACACCTTC.